This T cell receptor (beta chain) was captured by sequencing in a study of cytomegalovirus exposure and HLA in healthy donors. At the level of the study: Around 80 million unique TCR sequences came from HLA-typed donors in an early release.

On this clone: The antigen remains undetermined.

The trim removed 4 bases at V and 8 bases at J, leaving 5 bases unmatched. Germline CDR1 and CDR2: KGHSH and LQKENI. The CDR3 has 13 residues. Everyone who donated was a healthy bone marrow donor. The PCR ran on 60 Vbeta and 13 Jbeta primers. Authors' data handling: Approximately 79 million unique TCR beta chains, around 10 million of them shared, were counted by a later analysis. TCRdb's table, derived via immunoSEQ multiplex PCR, lists solely in-frame clones and lacks some. That table is the source of V, J and clone size, and D and trimming were worked out from the DNA. The table shows some 250,000 clones, with around 80% occurring only once. Study-wide findings and caveats: In a later analysis, a missense DCLRE1C variant was linked to TCR beta V- and J-gene trimming.

The sequenced sample was PBMCs. This clonotype was sampled from a middle-aged woman in good health and CMV-seropositive. The V and J genes are TRBV18 and TRBJ1-5; TRBD1 matches 7 bases. CDR3 in amino acids: CASSLDRDKPQHF. As DNA, the CDR3 is TGTGCCAGCTCACTCGACAGGGATAAGCCCCAGCATTTT.